These 23 T cell receptor beta chains came from one sample sequenced in a study of T cell repertoires in cytomegalovirus infection. No antigen is known for these receptors. MiXCR was run by TCRdb on the reads, yielding one entry per CDR3 protein. The sample carries about 570,000 distinct CDR3 sequences, over 35% recorded once. This specimen was cultured PBMCs, taken from culture after CMV antigen stimulation. These receptors originate from a human donor in good health (CMV status not recorded). Some clones in this sample may be carry-over from other donors' samples.

The table lists this clonotype with a few counts. The chain employs TRBV20-1 and TRBJ1-6, with a weak D call TRBD1 (5 bases). The CDR3 is 15 amino acids. CDR1 and CDR2 from the germline V gene are DFQATT and SNEGSKA (reference sequence). With 4 bases removed from V and 5 bases from J, the gap between germline ends came to 15 bases. CDR3 region: CSAIQRQTNNSPLHF. CDR3 DNA: TGCAGTGCTATACAAAGACAGACAAATAATTCACCCCTCCACTTT.

This chain connects TRBV6-5 to TRBJ1-2, with D hard to call. CDR3 length: 13 residues. Germline V gene sequence: CDR1 MNHEY, CDR2 SVGAGI. Trimming took off 5 bases at V and 5 bases at J, with 12 bases between the two ends. In DNA, the CDR3 is TGTGCCAGCAGTAACGGACGGGAGTATGGCTACACCTTC. Its protein is CASSNGREYGYTF.

V usage is TRBV7-1 and J usage is TRBJ2-7; 9 bases agree with TRBD2. TRBV7-1 is an ORF; its function is uncertain. V shed 8 bases and J 3 bases; nucleotides not matched to a gene: 11. The CDR3 contains 15 residues. This CDR3 reads CASAGAGGLFYEQYF. The DNA for the CDR3 is TGTGCCAGCGCCGGCGCGGGGGGGCTTTTCTACGAGCAGTACTTC.

This sequence joins TRBV5-6 and TRBJ1-5, with D possibly being TRBD1 (5 bases). Germline CDR1 SGHDT, CDR2 YYEEEE. Trimming shortened V by 3 bases and J by 4 bases, and 20 bases separated the two germline ends. The CDR3 length is 17 residues. The CDR3 DNA sequence: TGTGCCAGCAGCTCTTGGGGCCGAGCAAGGGGAAATCAGCCCCAGCATTTT. This gives the protein CASSSWGRARGNQPQHF.

This clonotype was observed once. The rearrangement joins TRBV4-1 to TRBJ2-3; D ambiguous. Germline loops: CDR1 MGHRA, CDR2 YSYEKL. V was clipped by 1 base and J by 2 bases, with 7 bases between them. CDR3 length equals 14 residues. The CDR3 DNA follows: TGCGCCAGCAGCCAAGGGATGGACACAGATACGCAGTATTTT. It is translated as CASSQGMDTDTQYF.

The V gene is TRBV12-3 or TRBV12-4, the J gene TRBJ2-5, with D maybe TRBD1 (6 bases). The ends were cut back, 5 bases at V and 2 bases at J, with 18 bases in the middle. The CDR3 is made up of 16 amino acids. This CDR3 reads CASSADRTSTQETQYF. CDR3 sequence (DNA): TGTGCCAGCAGTGCCGACAGGACAAGTACACAAGAGACCCAGTACTTC.

This clonotype was picked up many times. The chain uses TRBV7-2 and TRBJ2-5; no clear D gene. This CDR3 comprises 12 residues. From germline, CDR1 is SGHTA and CDR2 FQGNSA. Trimming removed 5 bases at V and 5 bases at J, with 9 bases between. CDR3 loop: CASSQLGETQYF. CDR3 in DNA: TGTGCCAGCAGCCAGCTAGGGGAGACCCAGTACTTC.

This clonotype was found a few times. The chain links TRBV28 to TRBJ1-1; D not certain. Trimming took 3 bases from V and 0 from J, leaving 5 bases between them. The CDR3 totals 13 residues. Germline lookup yields CDR1 MDHEN and CDR2 SYDVKM. DNA of the CDR3: TGTGCCAGCAGTTTTAACATGAACACTGAAGCTTTCTTT. Protein product: CASSFNMNTEAFF.

DNA for the CDR3: TGCGCCAGCACCCACAGGGTCGACGTTGGCTACACCTTC. Residues: CASTHRVDVGYTF. The chain combines TRBV4-3 with TRBJ1-2, with D maybe TRBD1 (6 bases). Germline CDR1 LGHNA, CDR2 YSLEER. Trimming removed 7 bases at V and 7 bases at J, with 16 bases between. CDR3 size: 13 residues.

This sequence joins TRBV2 and TRBJ2-1, with a possible D match to TRBD2 (6 bases). Trimming cost V 5 bases and J 3 bases, with 8 bases left between them. There are 13 residues in the CDR3. Germline CDR1 is SNHLY and CDR2 is FYNNEI. CDR3 sequence: CASSREFYNEQFF. CDR3 DNA: TGTGCCAGCAGTCGGGAGTTCTACAATGAGCAGTTCTTC.

This clonotype has just a few counts. The CDR3: CASSYSGGSDNEQFF. The CDR3 DNA sequence: TGTGCCAGCAGCTACAGCGGGGGTTCCGACAATGAGCAGTTCTTC. This chain connects TRBV7-8 to TRBJ2-1; 8 positions match TRBD2. CDR3 length: 15 amino acids. CDR1 and CDR2 from the germline V gene are SGHVS and FQNEAQ. Trimming removed 4 bases from V and 5 bases from J; junction bases left unmatched: 7.

Only a few counts were recorded for this clonotype. J is TRBJ2-6 and V is TRBV27; 7 nucleotides match TRBD1. This CDR3 region has 16 residues. The germline V gene encodes CDR1 MNHEY and CDR2 SMNVEV (reference sequence). V lost 5 bases and J lost 4; bases outside the gene matches: 8. This CDR3 reads CASSIDRVAGANVLTF. In DNA, the CDR3 is TGTGCCAGCAGTATCGACAGGGTGGCCGGGGCCAACGTCCTGACTTTC.

The chain has TRBV6-1 and TRBJ2-1; D call uncertain. V was pared by 11 bases and J by 4 bases, with 3 bases between. Germline V CDR1 and CDR2: MNHNS, SASEGT. The CDR3 covers 9 residues. As DNA, the CDR3 is TGTGCCGGATACAATGAGCAGTTCTTC. The encoded protein is CAGYNEQFF.

The chain has TRBV7-9 and TRBJ2-3; D perhaps matches TRBD1 (5 bases). The CDR3 has 12 amino acids. The V end lost 7 bases, the J end lost 6 bases, and 11 bases lay between the germline ends. CDR1 and CDR2 (germline): SEHNR, FQNEAQ (reference sequence). CDR3 protein: CASISHRDTQYF. The DNA of the CDR3 is TGTGCCAGCATCTCCCACAGGGATACGCAGTATTTT.

The chain recombines TRBV7-6 with TRBJ2-5; 9 bases agree with TRBD2. CDR3 size: 15 residues. Germline-derived CDR1 and CDR2 are SGHVS and FNYEAQ. V lost 3 bases, J lost 5 bases, and 7 bases stayed unmatched. In DNA, the CDR3 is TGTGCCAGCAGCTTTGGTGGCGGGAGGGGCGAGACCCAGTACTTC. It codes for CASSFGGGRGETQYF.

This chain uses TRBV19 with TRBJ1-6, with D maybe TRBD1 (5 bases). Trimming stripped 8 bases from V and 6 bases from J, with 20 bases between. The germline V gene has CDR1 LNHDA and CDR2 SQIVND (reference sequence). CDR3 size: 16 residues. The CDR3 bases are TGTGCCAGTGTATGCATTGATGACAGCCCTAATTCACCCCTCCACTTT. The encoded protein is CASVCIDDSPNSPLHF.

This chain links TRBV6-1 with TRBJ1-5; 9 positions match TRBD1. The J segment lost 6 bases and the V segment lost 5 bases, leaving 11 bases of the junction unmatched. Germline V CDR1 and CDR2: MNHNS, SASEGT. This CDR3 has 16 amino acids. The CDR3 coding sequence is TGTGCCAGCAGTATTAGGACAGGGGCCGGAGGTCAGCCCCAGCATTTT. Translated, it gives CASSIRTGAGGQPQHF.

There are a few counts of this clonotype. The chain employs TRBV19 and TRBJ1-1; perhaps TRBD1 as D (5 bases). Germline loops: CDR1 LNHDA, CDR2 SQIVND (reference sequence). The CDR3 covers 15 residues. The V end lost 7 bases, the J end lost 2 bases, and 17 bases lay between the germline ends. CDR3 loop: CASKALLGTNTEAFF. Written as DNA, the CDR3 is TGTGCCAGTAAAGCTCTTCTGGGGACTAACACTGAAGCTTTCTTT.

This clonotype was picked up a small number of times. The J gene is TRBJ2-5, the V gene TRBV7-2; D gene uncertain. CDR1 and CDR2 (germline): SGHTA, FQGNSA. This CDR3 spans 14 amino acids. Trimming stripped 4 bases from V and 1 base from J, with 10 bases between. The CDR3 DNA reads TGTGCCAGCAGCTCACAGATTTTCCAAGAGACCCAGTACTTC. Amino acid sequence: CASSSQIFQETQYF.

The chain combines TRBV7-2 with TRBJ1-2, with TRBD1 as a possible D gene (6 bases). Trimming left V 0 bases short and J 8 bases short, with 10 bases between. Germline V gene data show CDR1 as SGHTA and CDR2 as FQGNSA. The CDR3 consists of 13 residues. CDR3 DNA sequence: TGTGCCAGCAGCTTAGCGGCAGGGGAAGGCTACACCTTC. This codes for CASSLAAGEGYTF.

The V call is TRBV20-1, the J call TRBJ2-1; 7 positions agree with TRBD2. This CDR3 has 12 residues. Germline CDR1 and CDR2: DFQATT and SNEGSKA (reference sequence). Trimming at V came to 8 bases and at J to 7 bases, leaving 8 bases not matched to a gene. Here the CDR3 DNA reads TGCAGTACGGGGGACTACCGTAATGAGCAGTTCTTC. It specifies CSTGDYRNEQFF.

This clonotype appeared a few times. The chain couples TRBV7-9 to TRBJ2-1; tentatively, D is TRBD2 (5 bases). Germline CDR1 reads SEHNR; CDR2 reads FQNEAQ (reference sequence). The CDR3 loop spans 15 amino acids. The V gene lost 1 base and the J gene lost 5 bases, with 12 bases spanning the gap. CDR3 DNA sequence: TGTGCCAGCAGCTTAGGTCACGGCGGGCACAATGAGCAGTTCTTC. This gives the protein CASSLGHGGHNEQFF.

The chain uses TRBV6-2 or TRBV6-3 and TRBJ2-3; D uncertain. Trimming took 2 bases from V and 4 from J, leaving 13 bases between them. Germline V CDR1 and CDR2: MNHEY, SVGEGT. The CDR3 has 15 amino acids. CDR3 sequence: CASSYGNGFPDTQYF. The DNA of the CDR3 is TGTGCCAGCAGTTACGGTAATGGGTTCCCAGATACGCAGTATTTT.